This is a list of T cell receptor beta chains from one sample in a study of control samples from healthy donors and cancer patients. Some clones are missing from TCRdb's copy, which holds only in-frame ones; the method was immunoSEQ multiplex PCR. The data contain 20,000 to 25,000 clones, more than 70% of them singletons. Sequenced material: PBMCs. The source of these receptors is a man aged 55 to 69 with head and neck cancer. CDR3s include the opening cysteine and the closing phenylalanine or tryptophan. Fields, in order: clone size, CDR3 length, D gene, V gene, J gene, CDR3 protein, CDR3 DNA. A D gene is named only where the DNA matches it firmly. Clone size, where shown, is once, few, many, or a class for clones that have expanded.

NA,13,NA,TRBV15,TRBJ1-2,CATSRGAGDGYTF,TGTGCCACCAGCAGAGGGGCAGGGGATGGCTACACCTTC
NA,15,TRBD1,TRBV27,TRBJ2-1,CASSLGTGIYNEQFF,TGTGCCAGCAGTTTAGGGACAGGGATTTACAATGAGCAGTTCTTC
NA,16,NA,TRBV7-9,TRBJ1-2,CASSSSASDLIYGYTF,TGTGCCAGCAGCTCCTCAGCTTCGGACCTAATCTATGGCTACACCTTC
NA,16,NA,TRBV18,TRBJ2-1,CASSPRQRSSYNEQFF,TGTGCCAGCTCACCAAGGCAGCGGAGCTCCTACAATGAGCAGTTCTTC
NA,16,NA,TRBV9,TRBJ1-1,CASSNRDKGLDTEAFF,TGTGCCAGCAGCAACCGGGACAAGGGTTTGGACACTGAAGCTTTCTTT
NA,15,NA,TRBV6-6,TRBJ2-1,CASSYRTASYNEQFF,TGTGCCAGCAGTTACAGGACAGCCTCCTACAATGAGCAGTTCTTC
NA,14,NA,TRBV2,TRBJ2-1,CASRLGTEDNEQFF,TGTGCCAGCAGATTAGGGACGGAAGACAATGAGCAGTTCTTC
NA,15,NA,TRBV9,TRBJ1-3,CASSPGTIAGNTIYF,TGTGCCAGCAGCCCAGGGACAATTGCTGGAAACACCATATATTTT
few,17,TRBD1,TRBV2,TRBJ1-1,CASSGDRGTSMNTEAFF,TGTGCCAGCAGTGGGGACAGGGGGACCTCCATGAACACTGAAGCTTTCTTT
NA,15,NA,TRBV27,TRBJ2-5,CASSSYRGTQETQYF,TGTGCCAGCAGTTCTTATCGCGGGACGCAAGAGACCCAGTACTTC
NA,14,NA,TRBV3-1/TRBV3-2,TRBJ1-2,CASSQREAGRGYTF,TGTGCCAGCAGCCAACGAGAGGCAGGGCGAGGCTACACCTTC
NA,11,NA,TRBV30,TRBJ1-2,CAWSYRDGYTF,TGTGCCTGGAGTTACAGGGACGGCTACACCTTC
NA,11,NA,TRBV12-3/TRBV12-4,TRBJ2-2,CASSSYGELFF,TGTGCCAGCAGTTCTTACGGGGAGCTGTTTTTT
NA,15,NA,TRBV5-1,TRBJ2-1,CASSLVGTPDNEQFF,TGCGCCAGCAGCTTGGTTGGGACCCCTGACAATGAGCAGTTCTTC
NA,15,TRBD1,TRBV7-9,TRBJ1-1,CASSSPRDSHTEAFF,TGTGCCAGCAGCAGCCCCCGGGACAGCCACACTGAAGCTTTCTTT
NA,15,NA,TRBV7-9,TRBJ2-2,CASSFGGSNTGELFF,TGTGCCAGCAGCTTCGGCGGGTCAAACACCGGGGAGCTGTTTTTT
NA,14,NA,TRBV2,TRBJ2-7,CASSEPPETYEQYF,TGTGCCAGCAGTGAGCCGCCCGAAACCTACGAGCAGTACTTC
NA,14,NA,TRBV5-4,TRBJ1-2,CASSTPTDNYGYTF,TGTGCCAGCAGCACCCCGACAGATAACTATGGCTACACCTTC
NA,15,TRBD2,TRBV11-2,TRBJ2-7,CASSPTAGRGGEQYF,TGTGCCAGCAGCCCCACAGCGGGACGAGGAGGCGAGCAGTACTTC
NA,13,NA,TRBV5-4,TRBJ2-1,CASSLVKDGEQFF,TGTGCCAGCAGCTTGGTGAAAGACGGTGAGCAGTTCTTC
NA,15,NA,TRBV7-8,TRBJ2-1,CASSPSPAYHNEQFF,TGTGCCAGCAGCCCCTCACCCGCCTACCACAATGAGCAGTTCTTC
NA,14,NA,TRBV5-5,TRBJ1-6,CASRVNPNNSPLHF,TGTGCCAGCAGAGTGAACCCGAATAATTCACCCCTCCACTTT
NA,15,NA,TRBV7-2,TRBJ2-1,CASSLGPFGNNEQFF,TGTGCCAGCAGCTTAGGTCCTTTCGGGAACAATGAGCAGTTCTTC
NA,14,TRBD1,TRBV9,TRBJ2-2,CASSVGQGSGELFF,TGTGCCAGCAGCGTAGGACAGGGGAGCGGGGAGCTGTTTTTT
once,14,TRBD1,TRBV2,TRBJ2-5,CASSGPYRGETQYF,TGTGCCAGCAGTGGACCCTACAGGGGAGAGACCCAGTACTTC
NA,15,NA,TRBV19,TRBJ1-2,CASSIPRGINYGYTF,TGTGCCAGTAGTATCCCTCGAGGGATTAACTATGGCTACACCTTC
NA,14,TRBD1,TRBV5-1,TRBJ1-4,CASSVGTGGEKLFF,TGCGCCAGCAGCGTTGGGACAGGCGGCGAAAAACTGTTTTTT
few,13,TRBD2,TRBV12-3/TRBV12-4,TRBJ2-5,CASRLADLGPQYF,TGTGCCAGTCGACTAGCGGACCTGGGGCCCCAGTACTTC
NA,15,NA,TRBV27,TRBJ2-3,CASRPAGPVTDTQYF,TGTGCCAGCAGGCCCGCGGGCCCAGTCACAGATACGCAGTATTTT
NA,14,NA,TRBV25-1,TRBJ1-1,CASSEYRGGTEAFF,TGTGCCAGCAGTGAATATCGGGGGGGTACTGAAGCTTTCTTT
once,13,NA,TRBV10-1,TRBJ1-1,CASSLQGNTEAFF,TGCGCCAGCAGTTTACAGGGGAACACTGAAGCTTTCTTT
NA,15,TRBD1,TRBV2,TRBJ2-2,CASSPGTGHTGELFF,TGTGCCAGCAGCCCCGGGACAGGACACACCGGGGAGCTGTTTTTT
NA,16,TRBD1,TRBV4-1,TRBJ1-2,CASSLPIGQGADGYTF,TGCGCCAGCAGCCTTCCTATAGGACAGGGGGCGGATGGCTACACCTTC